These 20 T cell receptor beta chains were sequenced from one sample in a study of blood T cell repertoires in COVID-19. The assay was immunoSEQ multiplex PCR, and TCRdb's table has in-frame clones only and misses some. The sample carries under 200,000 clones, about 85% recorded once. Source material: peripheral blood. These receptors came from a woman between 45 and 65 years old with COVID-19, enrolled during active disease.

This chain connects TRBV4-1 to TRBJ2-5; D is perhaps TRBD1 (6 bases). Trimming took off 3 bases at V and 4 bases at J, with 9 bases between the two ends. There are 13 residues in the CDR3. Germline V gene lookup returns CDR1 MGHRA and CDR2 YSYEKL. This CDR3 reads CASSHQGSETQYF. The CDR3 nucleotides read TGCGCCAGCAGCCATCAGGGGTCAGAGACCCAGTACTTC.

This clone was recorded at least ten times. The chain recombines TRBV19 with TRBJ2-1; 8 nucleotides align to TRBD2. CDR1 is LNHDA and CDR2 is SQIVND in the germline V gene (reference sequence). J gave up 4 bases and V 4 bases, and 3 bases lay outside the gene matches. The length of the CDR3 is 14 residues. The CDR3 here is CASSTPSGYNEQFF. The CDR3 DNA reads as TGTGCCAGTAGTACTCCTAGCGGGTACAATGAGCAGTTCTTC.

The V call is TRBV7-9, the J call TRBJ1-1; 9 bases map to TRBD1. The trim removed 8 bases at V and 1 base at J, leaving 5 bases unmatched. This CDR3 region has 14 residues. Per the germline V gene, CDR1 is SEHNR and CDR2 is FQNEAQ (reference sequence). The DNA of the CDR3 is TGTGCCAGCTCACAGGGGGCAACGAACACTGAAGCTTTCTTT. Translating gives CASSQGATNTEAFF.

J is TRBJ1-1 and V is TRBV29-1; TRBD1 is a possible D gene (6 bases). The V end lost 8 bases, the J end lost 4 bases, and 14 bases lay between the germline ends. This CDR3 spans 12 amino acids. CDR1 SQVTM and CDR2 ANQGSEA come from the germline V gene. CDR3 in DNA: TGCAGCACAATAAGGGGGATCACTGAAGCTTTCTTT. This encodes CSTIRGITEAFF.

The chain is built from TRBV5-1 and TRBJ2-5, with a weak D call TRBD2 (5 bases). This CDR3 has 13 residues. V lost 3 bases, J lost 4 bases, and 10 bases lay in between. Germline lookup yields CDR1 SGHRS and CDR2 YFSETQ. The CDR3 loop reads CASSSGVIETQYF. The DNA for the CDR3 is TGCGCCAGCAGCTCCGGGGTAATAGAGACCCAGTACTTC.

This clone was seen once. CDR3 region: CASSYGNRGDYEQYF. The CDR3, as DNA: TGTGCCAGCAGTTACGGGAACAGGGGCGACTACGAGCAGTACTTC. The V call is TRBV6-5, the J call TRBJ2-7; 7 bases map to TRBD1. Germline CDR1 reads MNHEY; CDR2 reads SVGAGI. This CDR3 comprises 15 residues. The V gene end was trimmed by 2 bases and the J gene end by 3 bases; junction bases not matched to a gene: 7.

CDR3 residues: CATSAGGEQYF. The DNA of the CDR3 is TGTGCCACCAGTGCCGGGGGCGAGCAGTACTTC. The chain uses TRBV24-1 and TRBJ2-7, with a weak D call TRBD2 (6 bases). The length of the CDR3 is 11 residues. Germline V gene lookup returns CDR1 KGHDR and CDR2 SFDVKD. V was pared by 5 bases and J by 6 bases, with 7 bases between.

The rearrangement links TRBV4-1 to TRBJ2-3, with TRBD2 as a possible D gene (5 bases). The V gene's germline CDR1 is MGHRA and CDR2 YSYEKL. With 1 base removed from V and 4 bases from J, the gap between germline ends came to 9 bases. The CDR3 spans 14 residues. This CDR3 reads CASSQAGFADTQYF. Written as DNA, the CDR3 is TGCGCCAGCAGCCAAGCGGGGTTTGCAGATACGCAGTATTTT.

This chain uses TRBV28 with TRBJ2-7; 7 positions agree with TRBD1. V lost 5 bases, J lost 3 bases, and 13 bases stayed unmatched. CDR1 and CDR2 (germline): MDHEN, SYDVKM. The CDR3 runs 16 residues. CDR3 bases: TGTGCCAGCAGTCCGCCCCTCGGGACAGAAGTCTACGAGCAGTACTTC. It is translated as CASSPPLGTEVYEQYF.

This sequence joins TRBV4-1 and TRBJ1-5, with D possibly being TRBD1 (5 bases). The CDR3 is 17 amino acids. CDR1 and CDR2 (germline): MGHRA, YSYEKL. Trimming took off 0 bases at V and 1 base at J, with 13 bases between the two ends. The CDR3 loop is CASSQDQAGESNQPQHF. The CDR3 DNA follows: TGCGCCAGCAGCCAAGATCAGGCGGGGGAGAGCAATCAGCCCCAGCATTTT.

The CDR3 region is CASRPDRDNSPLHF. The CDR3 DNA follows: TGTGCCAGCAGACCCGACAGGGATAATTCACCCCTCCACTTT. The rearrangement joins TRBV25-1 to TRBJ1-6; 7 positions match TRBD1. CDR3 length: 14 amino acids. V gave up 6 bases and J gave up 5 bases; unmatched junction bases: 4. CDR1 and CDR2 (germline): MGHDK, SYGVNS.

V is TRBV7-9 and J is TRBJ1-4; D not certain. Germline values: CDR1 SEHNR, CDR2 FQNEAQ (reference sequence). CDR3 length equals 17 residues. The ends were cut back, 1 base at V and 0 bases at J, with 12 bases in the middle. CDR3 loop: CASSLDPLTSTNEKLFF. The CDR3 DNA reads TGTGCCAGCAGCTTAGACCCTTTGACTTCAACTAATGAAAAACTGTTTTTT.

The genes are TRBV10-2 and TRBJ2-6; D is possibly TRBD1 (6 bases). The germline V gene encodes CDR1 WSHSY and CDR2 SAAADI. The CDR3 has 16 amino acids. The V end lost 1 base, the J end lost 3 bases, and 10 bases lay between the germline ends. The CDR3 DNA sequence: TGCGCCAGCAGTGAGTTAGGGGGTAGTGGGGCCAACGTCCTGACTTTC. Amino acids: CASSELGGSGANVLTF.

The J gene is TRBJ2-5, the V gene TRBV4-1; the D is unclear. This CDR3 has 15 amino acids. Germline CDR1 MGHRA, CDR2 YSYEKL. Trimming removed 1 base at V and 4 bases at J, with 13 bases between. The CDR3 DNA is TGCGCCAGCAGCCAAGTAACACTATCTCGAGAGACCCAGTACTTC. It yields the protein CASSQVTLSRETQYF.

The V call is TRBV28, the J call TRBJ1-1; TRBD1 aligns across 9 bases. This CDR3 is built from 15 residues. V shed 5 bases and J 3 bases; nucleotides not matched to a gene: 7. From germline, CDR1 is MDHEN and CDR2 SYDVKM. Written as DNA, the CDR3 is TGTGCCAGCAGTCGCCCCGACAGGGGGGACACTGAAGCTTTCTTT. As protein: CASSRPDRGDTEAFF.

The DNA for the CDR3 is TGTGCCAGCAGCCAAGATCGAGCTAGCGGAAGCACAGATACGCAGTATTTT. It is translated as CASSQDRASGSTDTQYF. This chain links TRBV14 with TRBJ2-3; 7 positions match TRBD2. CDR3 length: 17 residues. V lost 0 bases to trimming and J lost 0 bases; unmatched junction nucleotides: 6. Looked up from germline, CDR1 is SGHDN and CDR2 is FVKESK.

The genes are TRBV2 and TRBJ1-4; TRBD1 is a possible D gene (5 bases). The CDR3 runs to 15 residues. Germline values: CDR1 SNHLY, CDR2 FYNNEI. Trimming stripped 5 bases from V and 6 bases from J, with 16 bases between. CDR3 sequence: CASSRSIPGDEKLFF. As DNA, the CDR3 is TGTGCCAGCAGTCGAAGTATACCGGGGGATGAAAAACTGTTTTTT.

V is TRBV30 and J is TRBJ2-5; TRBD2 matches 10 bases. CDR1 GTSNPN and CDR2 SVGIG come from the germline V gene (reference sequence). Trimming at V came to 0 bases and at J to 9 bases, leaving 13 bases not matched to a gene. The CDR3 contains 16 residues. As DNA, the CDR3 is TGTGCCTGGAGTGTTTCATGGACTAGCGGCCTCCAGGCCCAGTACTTC. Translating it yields CAWSVSWTSGLQAQYF. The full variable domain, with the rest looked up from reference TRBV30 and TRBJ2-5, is SQTIHQWPATLVQPVGSPLSLECTVEGTSNPNLYWYRQAAGRGLQLLFYSVGIGQISSEVPQNLSASRPQDRQFILSSKKLLLSDSGFYLCAWSVSWTSGLQAQYFGPGTRLLVL.

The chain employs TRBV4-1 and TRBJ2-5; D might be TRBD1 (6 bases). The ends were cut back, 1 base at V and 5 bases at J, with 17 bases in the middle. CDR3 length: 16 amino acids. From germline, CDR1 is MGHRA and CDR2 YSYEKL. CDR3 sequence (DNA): TGCGCCAGCAGCCAAGTGGGTGCGGCAGGGGTGGAGACCCAGTACTTC. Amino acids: CASSQVGAAGVETQYF.

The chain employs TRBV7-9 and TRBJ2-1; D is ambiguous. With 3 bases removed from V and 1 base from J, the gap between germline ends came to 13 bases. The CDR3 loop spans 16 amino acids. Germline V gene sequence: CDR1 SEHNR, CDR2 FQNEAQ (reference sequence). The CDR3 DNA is TGTGCCAGCAGCTTGGAGCGTTGGGTATCCTACAATGAGCAGTTCTTC. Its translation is CASSLERWVSYNEQFF. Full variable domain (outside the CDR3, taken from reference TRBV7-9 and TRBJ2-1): DTGVSQNPRHKITKRGQNVTFRCDPISEHNRLYWYRQTLGQGPEFLTYFQNEAQLEKSRLLSDRFSAERPKGSFSTLEIQRTEQGDSAMYLCASSLERWVSYNEQFFGPGTRLTVL.